The 13 T cell receptor beta chains below all came from one sample that was sequenced in a study of T cells in Graves' hyperthyroidism and ophthalmopathy. Amplified regions were TCR beta CDR3 sequences from RNA transcripts. First-round RT-PCR with HTBI primers amplified the TCR CDR3 region. Each CDR3 protein is one row after TCRdb ran MiXCR on the multiplex PCR reads. The repertoire holds under 600,000 distinct CDR3 sequences, more than 15% seen once, with less than 3.5% in the top ten. The sequenced sample consisted of blood. The receptors shown here come from a woman in her thirties or forties with Graves' ophthalmopathy.

In the case of this clonotype: Being one base from a much bigger clone, this may be a read error. The chain joins TRBV28 to TRBJ2-7; 7 nucleotides match TRBD1. Looked up from germline, CDR1 is MDHEN and CDR2 is SYDVKM. Trimming cost V 3 bases and J 3 bases; bases outside gene matches: 8. The CDR3 sequence is 15 residues long. The CDR3 spells CASSFRGWTGYEQYF. The CDR3 nucleotides are TGTGCCAGCAGTTTCCGTGGGTGGACAGGCTACGAGCAGTACTTC. Supplemented by reference TRBV28 and TRBJ2-7, the full variable domain reads DVKVTQSSRYLVKRTGEKVFLECVQDMDHENMFWYRQDPGLGLRLIYFSYDVKMKEKGDIPEGYSVSREKKERFSLILESASTNQTSMYLCASSFRGWTGYEQYFGPGTRLTVT.

This clonotype was counted at least ten times. The rearrangement joins TRBV12-3 or TRBV12-4 to TRBJ2-7; D is uncertain. The CDR3 runs 14 residues. Trimming removed 3 bases at V and 2 bases at J, with 11 bases between. The CDR3 region is CASSFLTGTYEQYF. Written as DNA, the CDR3 is TGTGCCAGCAGTTTCCTGACTGGTACCTACGAGCAGTACTTC.

A remark on this clonotype: A much more abundant neighbour one base away suggests this may be a read error. V and J are TRBV27 and TRBJ2-1; TRBD2 aligns across 11 bases. This CDR3 is built from 16 residues. Germline loops: CDR1 MNHEY, CDR2 SMNVEV (reference sequence). V lost 5 bases, J lost 8 bases, and 11 bases stayed unmatched. The CDR3 nucleotides are TGTGCCAGCAGTCCTTTACTAGCGGGAGCAAACTATGAGCAGTTCTTC. Its translation is CASSPLLAGANYEQFF.

In its sample, this clonotype was seen a few times. J is TRBJ2-1 and V is TRBV7-3, with 11 nucleotides matching TRBD2. The ends lost 4 bases at V and 2 bases at J; junction bases unmatched: 10. The CDR3 has 18 amino acids. Per the germline V gene, CDR1 is SGHTA and CDR2 is FQGTGA. The DNA of the CDR3 is TGTGCCAGCAGCTCCCCCTCTAGCGGGGGGCCCCCCTACAATGAGCAGTTCTTC. This gives the protein CASSSPSSGGPPYNEQFF.

The chain links TRBV3-1 to TRBJ2-2; D assignment may be TRBD1 or TRBD2 (6 bases each). Germline CDR1 LGHDT, CDR2 YNNKEL (reference sequence). The CDR3 spans 17 residues. Trimming removed 5 bases at V and 7 bases at J, with 23 bases between. CDR3 sequence: CASSSGGPAARVGELFF. For the CDR3, the DNA is TGTGCCAGCAGCTCCGGGGGCCCCGCTGCAAGAGTCGGGGAGCTGTTTTTT.

This clonotype was observed at least ten times. The V call is TRBV20-1, the J call TRBJ2-2, with a tentative D call TRBD2 (5 bases). Germline V gene sequence: CDR1 DFQATT, CDR2 SNEGSKA (reference sequence). Trimming pared 0 bases from V and 3 bases from J, leaving 8 bases between. CDR3 length: 14 amino acids. The CDR3 sequence is CSARDWGDTGELFF. For the CDR3, the DNA is TGCAGTGCTAGAGATTGGGGAGACACCGGGGAGCTGTTTTTT.

The chain employs TRBV18 and TRBJ1-2; D gene ambiguous. Germline values: CDR1 KGHSH, CDR2 LQKENI. Trimming pared 3 bases from V and 8 bases from J, leaving 22 bases between. This CDR3 is 16 amino acids long. This CDR3 reads CASSPGLGTGPEGYTF. The CDR3 coding sequence is TGTGCCAGCTCACCCGGACTGGGTACGGGCCCTGAGGGCTACACCTTC.

Ten or more counts support this clonotype. The chain carries TRBV4-1 and TRBJ2-1; 9 bases fit TRBD2. With 7 bases clipped from V and 9 bases from J, the junction kept 10 bases outside the gene matches. Germline V gene data show CDR1 as MGHRA and CDR2 as YSYEKL. The CDR3 sequence is 14 residues long. CDR3 sequence reads: CASIIAGGPGEQFF. The DNA for the CDR3 is TGCGCCAGCATAATTGCGGGGGGGCCGGGTGAGCAGTTCTTC.

This clonotype was recorded at least ten times. The chain combines TRBV7-2 with TRBJ2-3; TRBD2 aligns across 11 bases. CDR1 is SGHTA and CDR2 is FQGNSA in the germline V gene. The CDR3 is made up of 16 amino acids. Unmatched junction bases numbered 5, after V lost 2 bases and J lost 4 bases. Here the CDR3 reads CASSLFSGGVSDTQYF. The CDR3 DNA reads TGTGCCAGCAGCTTATTTAGCGGGGGGGTTTCAGATACGCAGTATTTT. The full variable domain, completed using reference TRBV7-2 and TRBJ2-3, is GAGVSQSPSNKVTEKGKDVELRCDPISGHTALYWYRQSLGQGLEFLIYFQGNSAPDKSGLPSDRFSAERTGGSVSTLTIQRTQQEDSAVYLCASSLFSGGVSDTQYFGPGTRLTVL.

This clonotype was picked up a small number of times. V gene TRBV19 combines with J gene TRBJ1-5, with 7 nucleotides matching TRBD1. Germline V CDR1 and CDR2: LNHDA, SQIVND (reference sequence). There are 14 residues in the CDR3. The V and J ends lost 6 bases and 0 bases, in that order; junction bases with no gene match: 2. CDR3 amino acids: CASRTGFSNQPQHF. As DNA, the CDR3 is TGTGCCAGTAGGACAGGGTTTAGCAATCAGCCCCAGCATTTT. Complete variable domain (other parts from reference TRBV19 and TRBJ1-5): DGGITQSPKYLFRKEGQNVTLSCEQNLNHDAMYWYRQDPGQGLRLIYYSQIVNDFQKGDIAEGYSVSREKKESFPLTVTSAQKNPTAFYLCASRTGFSNQPQHFGDGTRLSIL.

The chain has TRBV7-3 and TRBJ2-5, with 10 bases aligning to TRBD2. The trim removed 3 bases at V and 4 bases at J, leaving 8 bases unmatched. This CDR3 has 16 amino acids. Germline-derived CDR1 and CDR2 are SGHTA and FQGTGA. The DNA for the CDR3 is TGTGCCAGCAGCTTTACAGCGGGGGGGCCGCGAGAGACCCAGTACTTC. Its protein is CASSFTAGGPRETQYF.

V gene TRBV6-1 combines with J gene TRBJ1-5, with a possible D match to TRBD1 (6 bases). Trimming removed 8 bases at V and 0 bases at J, with 14 bases between. The CDR3 loop spans 15 amino acids. From germline, CDR1 is MNHNS and CDR2 SASEGT. CDR3 bases: TGTGCCAGCCAATTTTACAGGGATAGCAATCAGCCCCAGCATTTT. It translates to CASQFYRDSNQPQHF.

This sequence joins TRBV6-4 and TRBJ1-1, with D possibly matching TRBD1 (6 bases). With 5 bases removed from V and 4 bases from J, the gap between germline ends came to 20 bases. The CDR3 length is 16 residues. CDR1 is MRHNA and CDR2 is SNTAGT in the germline V gene. This CDR3 reads CASSTQGLGLGTEAFF. The CDR3 nucleotides read TGTGCCAGCAGTACGCAGGGGCTAGGCCTGGGCACTGAAGCTTTCTTT.